This T cell receptor beta chain comes out of a study of CD8 T cell repertoires and HIV-1 epitope variants. Study in general: Twenty-five autologous and known Gag and Nef epitope variant peptides each stimulated T cells separately. Controls were a CMV, EBV and flu pool, Ebola AY9, and no peptide. Study outcomes and limitations: Four to six clonotypes recognized Nef KF9, one HW9, none TAALDMSHF.

CDR3 size: 13 residues. V lost 2 bases and J lost 4, with 8 bases in between. The germline V gene has CDR1 MDHEN and CDR2 SYDVKM. Sequencing of TCR beta CDR3 used immunoSEQ survey depth. Libraries were prepared by immunoSEQ multiplex PCR; TCRdb keeps only in-frame clonotypes and omits some of them. Here the sample spans approximately 90,000 clones, roughly four fifths being singletons. Concerning this clone itself: As yet, its antigen is unknown.

This rearrangement joins TRBV28 to TRBJ1-2; no reliable D call. This sequence originates from a male donor with HIV. Sequencing input: uncultured baseline CD8+ T cells from peripheral blood mononuclear cells (PBMCs). CDR3 in DNA: TGTGCCAGCAGTTTACCCAGCCTCTATGGCTACACCTTC. This codes for CASSLPSLYGYTF.